A single sample gave rise to the 20 T cell receptor beta chains below, sequenced in a study of T cells in Graves' hyperthyroidism and ophthalmopathy. Template material for amplifying TCR beta CDR3 regions consisted of RNA transcripts. HTBI primers drove first-round RT-PCR of the TCR CDR3. TCRdb independently ran MiXCR on the multiplex PCR reads; one entry per CDR3 protein. The sample records around 340,000 distinct CDR3 sequences, approximately 18% being singletons. The sample comprised blood. These receptors were collected from a woman between 45 and 60 years old with Graves' hyperthyroidism.

This chain connects TRBV4-1 to TRBJ1-1; D call uncertain. This CDR3 has 14 residues. The V and J ends lost 2 bases and 0 bases respectively, with 7 bases between them. Germline V CDR1 and CDR2: MGHRA, YSYEKL. The CDR3 is CASSQSTVNTEAFF. For the CDR3, the DNA is TGCGCCAGCAGCCAATCGACCGTGAACACTGAAGCTTTCTTT.

There are a few counts of this clonotype. The V and J genes are TRBV5-1 and TRBJ1-1; D is uncertain. The germline V and J ends were trimmed by 5 bases and 1 base, with 9 bases remaining between them. The CDR3 loop spans 13 amino acids. Germline V gives CDR1 SGHRS, CDR2 YFSETQ. The CDR3 DNA reads as TGCGCCAGCAGTCCATTACAGAACACTGAAGCTTTCTTT. The encoded protein is CASSPLQNTEAFF.

The chain couples TRBV2 to TRBJ1-2; tentatively, D is TRBD1 (6 bases). The CDR3 has 14 residues. V lost 4 bases, J lost 3 bases, and 12 bases lay in between. Germline CDR1 reads SNHLY; CDR2 reads FYNNEI. The CDR3 coding sequence is TGTGCCAGCAGTGGAGGGGGGGTACACTATGGCTACACCTTC. It codes for CASSGGGVHYGYTF.

J is TRBJ2-7 and V is TRBV20-1; maybe TRBD1 (6 bases). This CDR3 is built from 14 residues. V gave up 3 bases and J gave up 4 bases, with 16 bases separating them. CDR1 DFQATT and CDR2 SNEGSKA come from the germline V gene (reference sequence). As DNA, the CDR3 is TGCAGTGCTAGGGAGTGGGGGCAGACTTACGAGCAGTACTTC. This gives the protein CSAREWGQTYEQYF.

DNA for the CDR3: TGCGCCAGCAGCCCCTGGACAGGGTTAGGAGCTTTCTTT. Translation gives CASSPWTGLGAFF. This chain joins TRBV5-1 and TRBJ1-1; 8 bases fit TRBD1. The V segment lost 4 bases and the J segment 10 bases; nucleotides outside the gene matches: 9. The CDR3 length is 13 residues. The germline gives CDR1 SGHRS, CDR2 YFSETQ.

Many counts were recorded for this clonotype. The chain recombines TRBV5-1 with TRBJ2-5; a possible D gene is TRBD2 (7 bases). There are 16 residues in the CDR3. Trimming pared 3 bases from V and 4 bases from J, leaving 19 bases between. The germline gives CDR1 SGHRS, CDR2 YFSETQ. The CDR3 sequence: CASSSGELALRETQYF. The CDR3 bases are TGCGCCAGCAGCTCAGGGGAACTAGCGTTACGAGAGACCCAGTACTTC. Combining the CDR3 with reference TRBV5-1 and TRBJ2-5 gives the whole variable domain KAGVTQTPRYLIKTRGQQVTLSCSPISGHRSVSWYQQTPGQGLQFLFEYFSETQRNKGNFPGRFSGRQFSNSRSEMNVSTLELGDSALYLCASSSGELALRETQYFGPGTRLLVL.

This clonotype was seen at least ten times. The chain recombines TRBV18 with TRBJ2-4, with D possibly TRBD1 on 5 matching bases. The V end was cut by 4 bases, the J end by 0 bases, with 10 bases between. CDR1 is KGHSH, CDR2 LQKENI, per germline. CDR3 size: 15 residues. The CDR3 loop is CASSLQDLAKNIQYF. For the CDR3, the DNA is TGTGCCAGCTCACTACAGGACCTAGCCAAAAACATTCAGTACTTC.

This clonotype was recorded at least ten times. The CDR3 nucleotides read TGTGCCAGCAGTTCCACCGCTGGCTACACAGATACGCAGTATTTT. Protein: CASSSTAGYTDTQYF. The chain carries TRBV12-3 or TRBV12-4 and TRBJ2-3; D unresolved. The CDR3 totals 15 residues. Between the trimmed V and J ends, which lost 4 bases and 2 bases, there was a span of 13 bases.

The chain couples TRBV20-1 to TRBJ1-1, with TRBD1 identical over 8 bases. Germline V gives CDR1 DFQATT, CDR2 SNEGSKA (reference sequence). The trim removed 1 base at V and 6 bases at J, leaving 7 bases unmatched. This CDR3 is built from 14 residues. CDR3 sequence reads: CSARGIGQGAEAFF. The CDR3 bases are TGCAGTGCTAGAGGAATCGGACAGGGCGCTGAAGCTTTCTTT.

This clonotype was counted many times. The chain couples TRBV10-2 to TRBJ2-2, with no clear D. The CDR3 has 15 residues. CDR1 WSHSY and CDR2 SAAADI come from the germline V gene. The V gene lost 0 bases and the J gene lost 3 bases, with 8 bases spanning the gap. The CDR3 DNA is TGCGCCAGCAGTGAGTCGTCAGGACACACCGGGGAGCTGTTTTTT. Its protein product is CASSESSGHTGELFF.

The chain combines TRBV14 with TRBJ2-3; tentative D call: TRBD1 (6 bases). The germline V gene has CDR1 SGHDN and CDR2 FVKESK. This CDR3 spans 17 amino acids. Trimming took 4 bases from V and 2 from J, leaving 19 bases between them. The CDR3 loop reads CASSPPGRQEFTDTQYF. The CDR3 DNA follows: TGTGCCAGCAGCCCCCCCGGTAGACAGGAGTTCACAGATACGCAGTATTTT.

This clonotype was seen more than once but under ten times. The chain has TRBV19 and TRBJ1-2, with unresolved D. The CDR3 has 14 residues. Trimming removed 5 bases from V and 1 base from J, with 11 bases in between. Germline V lookup: CDR1 LNHDA, CDR2 SQIVND (reference sequence). Here the CDR3 DNA reads TGTGCCAGTAGTCCCCTCGAGGGTAACTATGGCTACACCTTC. Protein product: CASSPLEGNYGYTF.

This clonotype turned up a few times. This chain connects TRBV3-1 to TRBJ2-3; D gene unclear. The CDR3 runs to 15 residues. Trimming removed 1 base from V and 0 bases from J, with 8 bases in between. Germline lookup yields CDR1 LGHDT and CDR2 YNNKEL (reference sequence). The CDR3 DNA is TGTGCCAGCAGCCAAGCTCGCGCTAGCACAGATACGCAGTATTTT. Protein sequence: CASSQARASTDTQYF.

On this clonotype itself: This may arise from a read error, as a much more abundant clone is one base away. V gene TRBV12-3 or TRBV12-4 combines with J gene TRBJ1-6, with a tentative D call TRBD1 (5 bases). CDR3 length: 14 residues. The CDR3 is CASSAGLSNSPFHF. The CDR3 DNA reads TGTGCCAGCAGTGCAGGGTTATCTAATTCACCCTTCCACTTT.

This chain uses TRBV12-3 or TRBV12-4 with TRBJ2-7; D gene unclear. Trimming removed 4 bases from V and 2 bases from J, with 9 bases in between. The CDR3 consists of 13 residues. The CDR3, as DNA: TGTGCCAGCAGTTACGGCCAGACCTACGAGCAGTACGTC. Translating it yields CASSYGQTYEQYV.

This clonotype was counted a single time. This chain connects TRBV7-9 to TRBJ1-4; no reliable D call. V lost 2 bases and J 7 bases, leaving 8 bases between the germline ends. CDR1 is SEHNR and CDR2 is FQNEAQ in the germline V gene (reference sequence). This CDR3 contains 13 residues. The CDR3 DNA reads as TGTGCCAGCAGCTTACAGGCAGCTGAAAAACTGTTTTTT. This gives the protein CASSLQAAEKLFF.

The genes are TRBV4-1 and TRBJ2-5, with unresolved D. The V gene's germline CDR1 is MGHRA and CDR2 YSYEKL. V dropped 0 bases and J dropped 7 bases, with 15 bases sitting between them. CDR3 length: 15 residues. The CDR3 sequence: CASSQDPAIPGTQYF. CDR3 sequence (DNA): TGCGCCAGCAGCCAAGATCCGGCAATCCCAGGGACCCAGTACTTC.

The rearrangement links TRBV7-8 to TRBJ1-2; the D gene is possibly TRBD1 (5 bases). This CDR3 has 14 residues. Germline V gene sequence: CDR1 SGHVS, CDR2 FQNEAQ. The V end lost 2 bases, the J end lost 2 bases, and 9 bases lay between the germline ends. Here the CDR3 reads CASSLLRQNYGYTF. CDR3 nucleotides: TGTGCCAGCAGCTTATTAAGACAGAACTATGGCTACACCTTC.

This clonotype was recorded many times. The chain uses TRBV28 and TRBJ2-7, with 7 bases that match TRBD1. This CDR3 region has 14 residues. The V and J ends lost 6 bases and 6 bases, in that order; junction bases with no gene match: 11. Germline V lookup: CDR1 MDHEN, CDR2 SYDVKM. CDR3 in DNA: TGTGCCAGCAGCTATCAACAGGGGCCCCCCGAGCAGTACTTC. Its translation: CASSYQQGPPEQYF.

V gene TRBV15 combines with J gene TRBJ1-1; 8 bases map to TRBD1. This CDR3 has 22 amino acids. The junction had 22 bases not matched to a gene; V was cut back by 1 base and J by 0 bases. Germline lookup yields CDR1 LNHNV and CDR2 YYDKDF (reference sequence). Written as DNA, the CDR3 is TGTGCCACCAGCAGAGTCGCCGCCTTTAGGCAGGGGGCGAGCGTTATGAACACTGAAGCTTTCTTT. Its translation is CATSRVAAFRQGASVMNTEAFF.